Each of the 2 T cell receptor beta chains below was sequenced from the same sample in a study of blood T cell repertoires in COVID-19. Using immunoSEQ multiplex PCR, the repertoire was profiled, and TCRdb retains in-frame clones only, with some absent. The data hold 150,000 to 200,000 clones, with about 81% observed a single time. Sequenced: peripheral blood. The receptor source for this set is a woman aged 60-70 years with COVID-19, enrolled during active disease.

V is TRBV29-1 and J is TRBJ2-3, with 11 nucleotides matching TRBD2. This CDR3 is 15 amino acids long. Germline CDR1 and CDR2: SQVTM and ANQGSEA. V was pared by 0 bases and J by 4 bases, with 3 bases of the junction left unmatched. CDR3 bases: TGCAGCGTTGAAGATAGCGGGAGGGCCCCAGATACGCAGTATTTT. It specifies CSVEDSGRAPDTQYF.

The V gene is TRBV12-5, the J gene TRBJ2-5; D is unresolved. In germline, CDR1 is LGHNT, CDR2 FRNRAP. The CDR3 covers 11 residues. The ends were cut back, 7 bases at V and 2 bases at J, with 5 bases in the middle. The CDR3 nucleotides are TGTGCTAGTGCAGATCAAGAGACCCAGTACTTC. This translates into CASADQETQYF.